These 6 T cell receptor beta chains came from one sample sequenced in a study of T cells expressing NK-cell markers. TCRdb reprocessed the 5' RACE reads, with one entry per CDR3 protein and no DNA. The ten most abundant clones cover roughly 0.4% of a sample with 200,000 to 300,000 distinct CDR3 sequences. Source material: blood T cells: a sorted CD56 or NKG2C T cell subset, CD4+ or CD8+ T cells, or bulk PBMC T cells (not recorded which). The source of these receptors is a man between 18 and 35 years old in good health.

This rearrangement joins TRBV29-1 to TRBJ2-3; the TRBD1 assignment by TCRdb is unverifiable without DNA. CDR3 length: 12 residues. The germline V gene has CDR1 SQVTM and CDR2 ANQGSEA. The CDR3 spells CSVVPGEDTQYF.

The chain couples TRBV10-3 to TRBJ1-6; TCRdb's D gene call, TRBD1, goes unchecked for lack of DNA. The CDR3 consists of 13 residues. From germline, CDR1 is ENHRY and CDR2 SYGVKD. CDR3 loop: CASRTSLNSPLHF.

This CDR3 reads CSANGVSGRDQETQYF. V is TRBV20-1 and J is TRBJ2-5; TCRdb lists TRBD2, though no DNA is available to test this call. The CDR3 is 16 amino acids. The germline CDR1 and CDR2 sequences are DFQATT and SNEGSKA (reference sequence).

This chain connects TRBV5-1 to TRBJ2-3. Germline assignment: CDR1 SGHRS and CDR2 YFSETQ. The CDR3 length is 15 residues. This CDR3 reads CASSLSSASTDTQYF.

The chain carries TRBV6-4 and TRBJ2-1. The germline V gene encodes CDR1 MRHNA and CDR2 SNTAGT. The length of the CDR3 is 16 residues. CDR3 amino acids: CASSPRSGATYNEQFF.

The chain carries TRBV3-1 and TRBJ2-3; lacking DNA, the TRBD2 call made by TCRdb goes unchecked. The germline V gene encodes CDR1 LGHDT and CDR2 YNNKEL (reference sequence). This CDR3 region has 16 residues. The CDR3 spells CASSQGPSGKTDTQYF.